This TCR beta chain was found in a study of cytomegalovirus exposure and HLA in healthy donors. The trim removed 3 bases at V and 5 bases at J, leaving 8 bases unmatched. Germline V CDR1 and CDR2: LNHNV, YYDKDF (reference sequence). The CDR3 loop spans 15 amino acids. PCR involved 60 Vbeta and 13 Jbeta primers. Clones were read by immunoSEQ multiplex PCR, and TCRdb kept only the in-frame ones, dropping some. The repertoire table contains around 50,000 clones. The material sequenced was PBMCs. This receptor was taken from a woman aged 25-40 years in good health and CMV-seropositive. V gene TRBV15 combines with J gene TRBJ2-7; 9 nucleotides line up with TRBD1. The DNA of the CDR3 is TGTGCCACCAGCAGGGGACAGGGAACTCGCCACGAGCAGTACTTC. Amino acids: CATSRGQGTRHEQYF.